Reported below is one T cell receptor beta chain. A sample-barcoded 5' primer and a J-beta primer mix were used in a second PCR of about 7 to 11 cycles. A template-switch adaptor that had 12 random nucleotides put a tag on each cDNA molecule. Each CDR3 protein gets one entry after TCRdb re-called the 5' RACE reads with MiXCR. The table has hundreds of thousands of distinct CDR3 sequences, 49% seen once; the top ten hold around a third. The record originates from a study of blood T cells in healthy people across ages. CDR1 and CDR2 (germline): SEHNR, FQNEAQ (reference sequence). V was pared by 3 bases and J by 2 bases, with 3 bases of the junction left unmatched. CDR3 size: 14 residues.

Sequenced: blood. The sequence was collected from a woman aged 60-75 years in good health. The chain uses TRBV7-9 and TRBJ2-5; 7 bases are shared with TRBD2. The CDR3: CASSFKRDQETQYF. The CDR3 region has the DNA TGTGCCAGCAGCTTCAAGCGGGATCAAGAGACCCAGTACTTC.